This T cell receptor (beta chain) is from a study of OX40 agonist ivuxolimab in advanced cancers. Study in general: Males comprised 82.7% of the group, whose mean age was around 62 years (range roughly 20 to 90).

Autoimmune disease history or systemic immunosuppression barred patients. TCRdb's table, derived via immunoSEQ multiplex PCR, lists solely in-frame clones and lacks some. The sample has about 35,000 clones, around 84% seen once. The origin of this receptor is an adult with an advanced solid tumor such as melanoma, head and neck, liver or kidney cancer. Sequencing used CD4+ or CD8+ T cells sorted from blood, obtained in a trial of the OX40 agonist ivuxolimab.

CDR3 protein: CASSEGMRYTQYF. DNA of the CDR3: TGTGCCAGCAGTGAAGGTATGCGGTACACGCAGTATTTT. This rearrangement joins TRBV6-1 to TRBJ2-3; no firm D call. Trimming removed 1 base at V and 9 bases at J, with 11 bases between. The CDR3 length is 13 residues. Germline-derived CDR1 and CDR2 are MNHNS and SASEGT.